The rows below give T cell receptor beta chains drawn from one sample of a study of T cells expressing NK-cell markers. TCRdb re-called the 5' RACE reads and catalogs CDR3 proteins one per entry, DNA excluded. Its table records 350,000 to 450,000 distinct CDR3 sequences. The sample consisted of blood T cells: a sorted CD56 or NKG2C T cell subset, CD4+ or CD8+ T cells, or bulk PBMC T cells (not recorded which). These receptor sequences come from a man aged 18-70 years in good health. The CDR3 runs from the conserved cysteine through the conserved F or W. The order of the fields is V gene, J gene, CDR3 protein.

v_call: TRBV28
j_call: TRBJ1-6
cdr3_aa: CASRIINSPLHF

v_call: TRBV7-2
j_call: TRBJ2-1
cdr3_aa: CASSHPGISGVNEQFF

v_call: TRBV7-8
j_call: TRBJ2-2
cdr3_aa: CASSAASVANTGELFF

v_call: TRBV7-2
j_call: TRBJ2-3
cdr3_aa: CASSQSPTLSTQYF

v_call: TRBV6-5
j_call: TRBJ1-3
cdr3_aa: CASSYHTGRPGNTIYF

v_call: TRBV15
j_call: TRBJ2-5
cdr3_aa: CATSKWRQGETQYF

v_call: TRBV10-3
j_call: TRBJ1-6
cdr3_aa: CAISESGQGNSPLHF

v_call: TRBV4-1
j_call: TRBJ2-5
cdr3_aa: CASSQAGTDQETQYF

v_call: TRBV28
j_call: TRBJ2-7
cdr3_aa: CASSHQTGRALYEQYF

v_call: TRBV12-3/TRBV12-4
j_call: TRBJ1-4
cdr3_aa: CASSERQPGGEKLFF

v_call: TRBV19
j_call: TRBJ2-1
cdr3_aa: CASSDRTGGFLYNEQFF

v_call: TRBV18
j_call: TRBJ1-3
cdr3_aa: CASSPDSGNTIYF

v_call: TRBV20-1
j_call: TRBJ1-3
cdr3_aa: CSARGQPGSGNTIYF

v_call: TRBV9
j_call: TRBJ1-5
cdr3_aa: CASSDPKGGGYSNQPQHF

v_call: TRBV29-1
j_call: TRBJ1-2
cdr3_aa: CSVLRDTDYGYTF

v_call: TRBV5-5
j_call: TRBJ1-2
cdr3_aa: CASSVAGTENYGYTF

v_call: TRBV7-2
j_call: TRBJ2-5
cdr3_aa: CASSLGLAGGRTQYF

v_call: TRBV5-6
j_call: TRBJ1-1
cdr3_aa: CASSLLRTLNTEAFF

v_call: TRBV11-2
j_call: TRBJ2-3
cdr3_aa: CASSPTPAKTDTQYF

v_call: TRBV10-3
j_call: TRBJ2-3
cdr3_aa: CAIKVDPGGTDTQYF

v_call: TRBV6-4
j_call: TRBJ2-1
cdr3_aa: CASSKKRGDNEQFF

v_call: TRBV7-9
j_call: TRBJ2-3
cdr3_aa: CASSETTSSTDTQYF

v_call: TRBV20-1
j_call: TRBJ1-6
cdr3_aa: CSARGQSDGSSSPLHF

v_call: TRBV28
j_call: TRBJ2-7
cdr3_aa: CASHSLPSYEQYF

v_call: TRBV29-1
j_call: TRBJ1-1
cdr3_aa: CSAPAGGNTEAFF

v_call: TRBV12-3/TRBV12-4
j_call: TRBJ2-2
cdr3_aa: CASSFNAGLNTGELFF

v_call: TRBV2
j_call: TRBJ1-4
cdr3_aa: CASSAGQSEKLFF

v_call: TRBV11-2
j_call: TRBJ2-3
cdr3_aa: CASSPYGSAGGTDTQYF

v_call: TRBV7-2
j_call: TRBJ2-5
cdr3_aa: CASSLNSGEGETQYF

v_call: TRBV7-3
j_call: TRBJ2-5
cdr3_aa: CASSLSPGVTETQYF

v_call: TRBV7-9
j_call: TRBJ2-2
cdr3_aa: CASSPVAGVNTGELFF

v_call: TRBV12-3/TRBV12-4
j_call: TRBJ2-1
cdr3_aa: CASTSQGTGKDNEQFF

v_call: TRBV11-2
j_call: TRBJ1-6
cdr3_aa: CASSLAVSNSPLHF

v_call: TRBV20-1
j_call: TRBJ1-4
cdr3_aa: CSASIRNEKLFF

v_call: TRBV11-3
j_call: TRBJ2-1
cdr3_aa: CASSLDLGSENEQFF

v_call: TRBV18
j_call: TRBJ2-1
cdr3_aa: CASSRRTGGLNEQFF

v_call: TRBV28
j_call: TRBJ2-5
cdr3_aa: CASSFRQTSGETQYF

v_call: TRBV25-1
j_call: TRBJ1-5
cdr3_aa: CASAPDRYSNQPQHF

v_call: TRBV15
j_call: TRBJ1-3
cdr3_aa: CATSVQGILRNTIYF

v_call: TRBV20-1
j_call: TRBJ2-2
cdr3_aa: CSARQRTSGGLNTGELFF

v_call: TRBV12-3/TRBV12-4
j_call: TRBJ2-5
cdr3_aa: CASSFYGSGRTGETQYF

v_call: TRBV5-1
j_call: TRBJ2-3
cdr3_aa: CASSWTSGGGDTQYF

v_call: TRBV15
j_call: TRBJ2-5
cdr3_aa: CATSRSRTDQETQYF

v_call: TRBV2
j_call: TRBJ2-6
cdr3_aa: CASSDTGYITGANVLTF

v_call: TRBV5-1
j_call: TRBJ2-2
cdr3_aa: CASSLLYDSDRATGELFF

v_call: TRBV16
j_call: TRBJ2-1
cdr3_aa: CASSITALSSYNEQFF

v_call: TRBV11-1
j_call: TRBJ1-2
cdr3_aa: CASSPRDSIYGYTF

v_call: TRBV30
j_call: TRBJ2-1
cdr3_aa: CAWNLAGGSDEQFF

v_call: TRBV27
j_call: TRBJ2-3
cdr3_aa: CASRPRGTITDTQYF

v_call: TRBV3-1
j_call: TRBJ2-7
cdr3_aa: CASSQVGFEQYF

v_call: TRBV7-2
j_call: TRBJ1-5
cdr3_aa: CASSLTGVYSNQPQHF

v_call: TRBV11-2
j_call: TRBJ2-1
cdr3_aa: CASSLEPRGLGNEQFF

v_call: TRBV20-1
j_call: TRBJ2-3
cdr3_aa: CSATLDRLSTDTQYF